This entry lists 9 T cell receptor beta chains sequenced from one sample in a study of glioma-infiltrating T cells. TCR alpha and beta CDR3 regions were amplified from RNA using iRepertoire nested multiplex PCR. TCRdb called the multiplex PCR reads again in MiXCR, with one record for every CDR3 protein. The sample records 300,000 to 450,000 distinct CDR3 sequences, approximately 42% being singletons. Sequencing was performed on glioma tissue, nonneoplastic brain tissue, or PBMCs (not recorded which). These receptors came from a human donor with low-grade glioma or glioblastoma, undergoing nonglioma brain surgery, or in good health (not recorded which).

This clonotype has more than one count but fewer than ten. The gene calls are TRBV28 and TRBJ2-4, with 8 positions matching TRBD2. The CDR3 sequence is 13 residues long. The V and J ends lost 6 bases and 8 bases, in that order; junction bases with no gene match: 6. Germline V gene data show CDR1 as MDHEN and CDR2 as SYDVKM. CDR3 in DNA: TGTGCCAGCAGGCGACTAGCGAACGACATTCAGTACTTC. Residues: CASRRLANDIQYF.

The chain couples TRBV6-5 to TRBJ1-4; the D is unclear. CDR3 length: 14 residues. In germline, CDR1 is MNHEY, CDR2 SVGAGI. V shed 2 bases and J shed 10 bases, with 14 bases lying between them. The CDR3 loop reads CASSYTVDLAKLFF. CDR3 nucleotides: TGTGCCAGCAGTTACACGGTGGACCTTGCAAAACTGTTTTTT.

About this clonotype: A much larger clone differs by one base, so this may be a read error. The chain uses TRBV20-1 and TRBJ2-1; the D is unclear. The CDR3 covers 12 residues. From germline, CDR1 is DFQATT and CDR2 SNEGSKA (reference sequence). CDR3 nucleotide sequence: TGCAGTGCTAGGGACCGATTCAATGAGCAGTCCTTC. Translating it yields CSARDRFNEQSF.

This clonotype occurred many times. This sequence joins TRBV28 and TRBJ2-7; D possibly corresponds to TRBD1 (5 bases). The CDR3 consists of 15 residues. The V gene lost 5 bases and the J gene lost 0 bases, with 14 bases spanning the gap. Looked up from germline, CDR1 is MDHEN and CDR2 is SYDVKM. CDR3 region: CASSPAGDSSYEQYF. In DNA, the CDR3 is TGTGCCAGCAGTCCGGCAGGAGACAGCTCCTACGAGCAGTACTTC.

This clonotype was picked up a small number of times. This chain uses TRBV27 with TRBJ2-7; 9 bases align to TRBD1. The trim removed 2 bases at V and 3 bases at J, leaving 2 bases unmatched. This CDR3 spans 14 amino acids. CDR1 and CDR2 from the germline V gene are MNHEY and SMNVEV (reference sequence). The CDR3 spells CASSLGGQGYEQYF. CDR3 nucleotide sequence: TGTGCCAGCAGTTTAGGGGGACAGGGCTACGAGCAGTACTTC.

The chain uses TRBV19 and TRBJ1-6; D unclear. The CDR3 is made up of 15 amino acids. The V gene's germline CDR1 is LNHDA and CDR2 SQIVND (reference sequence). V dropped 4 bases and J dropped 6 bases, with 13 bases sitting between them. The CDR3, as DNA: TGTGCCAGTAGTAGCGGCCGACGGTCTAATTCACCCCTCCACTTT. Amino acids: CASSSGRRSNSPLHF.

The chain joins TRBV5-5 to TRBJ2-1; TRBD2 might be the D (7 bases). The CDR3 loop spans 16 amino acids. Trimming pared 1 base from V and 6 bases from J, leaving 17 bases between. The germline V gene has CDR1 SGHKS and CDR2 YYEKEE (reference sequence). The DNA of the CDR3 is TGTGCCAGCAGCTTGATGCCGCGGGGGCGCGGCAATGAGCAGTTCTTC. Protein: CASSLMPRGRGNEQFF. Full variable domain (remainder filled in from reference TRBV5-5 and TRBJ2-1): DAGVTQSPTHLIKTRGQQVTLRCSPISGHKSVSWYQQVLGQGPQFIFQYYEKEERGRGNFPDRFSARQFPNYSSELNVNALLLGDSALYLCASSLMPRGRGNEQFFGPGTRLTVL.

This clonotype occurred a few times. The chain employs TRBV7-3 and TRBJ2-7; tentatively, D is TRBD2 (6 bases). V was trimmed by 4 bases and J by 3 bases, leaving 19 bases between them. The V gene's germline CDR1 is SGHTA and CDR2 FQGTGA. The CDR3 length is 16 residues. CDR3 protein: CASSSAGGRSVYEQYF. The CDR3 nucleotides are TGTGCCAGCAGCTCCGCCGGGGGTAGATCGGTCTACGAGCAGTACTTC.

This clonotype occurred many times. This chain connects TRBV25-1 to TRBJ2-3; a possible D gene is TRBD2 (6 bases). Between the trimmed V and J ends, which lost 6 bases and 4 bases, there was a span of 17 bases. The CDR3 is 15 residues long. Germline-derived CDR1 and CDR2 are MGHDK and SYGVNS. This CDR3 reads CASRPGDLLADTQYF. The CDR3 DNA reads TGTGCCAGCAGACCGGGAGACCTTCTGGCAGATACGCAGTATTTT.